This TCR beta chain comes out of a study of blood T cell repertoires in COVID-19 (TCRdb year 2020). Regarding the research as a whole: Samples covering the acute and convalescent phases of COVID-19 were provided by collaborators in the United States, Italy and Spain. A de-identified subject ID, COVID-19 status, age in years and sex were almost always included in the sample metadata. Subjects who had been exposed to COVID-19, were actively infected with it, or had recovered from it provided the deeply sampled blood TCRbeta repertoires that made up the dataset. HLA class I and class II types, where available, came from metadata supplied by the sample provider rather than from assay-based typing. Samples were obtained from the ongoing ImmuneRACE study (first 160 participants) and from over 1,000 subjects provided by 6 global collaborators. The repertoires were released in a freely available public database meant as a resource for research on the immune response to SARS-CoV-2. The prospective study material was composed of cDNA or gDNA derived from T cells, B-cell-depleted T cells, or PBMCs. Study-level results and caveats: How much clinical and demographic metadata was included differed by source and by participant, and the metadata was provided uncurated.

On this clone: Its antigen specificity is not known. Per-nucleotide qualities are absent, and no much larger clonotype sits a single base away.

TCRbeta CDR3 regions were amplified from genomic DNA using the immunoSEQ Assay, a bias-controlled multiplex PCR. Per the authors' processing: Nucleated cell counts per sample were estimated from amplification of reference gene primers within the assay. Sequence reads were collapsed and filtered to measure the absolute abundance of every unique TCRbeta CDR3 rearrangement. For each sample, productive Simpson clonality was calculated as the square root of Simpson's diversity index over productive rearrangements. Imported from immuneACCESS, the table was reduced by TCRdb to in-frame sequences with V and J called. These copies leave out some clones; in studies compared against another copy, an unresolved V gene accounts for under half, and the cause of the remainder is not known. The V and J calls and clone size are taken from that table; D and trimming were inferred from the DNA. This sample gives under 200,000 clones in total; approximately 85% of them show up just once. The ten most abundant clones make up about 0.95% of the sample.

The germline V gene yields SNHLY for CDR1 and FYNNEI for CDR2. Inclusive of the bounding cysteine and phenylalanine, the CDR3 is 16 residues long. The DNA shown is the 48-base CDR3, in frame from base 1. Clipping removes 6 bases from V and 3 bases from J, with 12 as the unmatched junction base count. Collaborating institutions collected whole blood in K2EDTA tubes following their own protocols. Collaborator samples were shipped for TCRbeta analysis as frozen whole blood, isolated PBMCs, or DNA extracted from either sample type. This chain is built from TRBV2 and TRBJ2-3; 7 bases in the junction line up with TRBD2. Sample: peripheral blood. This TCR was recovered from a man aged 40-49 years with acute or convalescent COVID-19. The DNA is as follows: TGTGCCAGCAGCCCTGGTGGGGGGGACTTGACAGATACGCAGTATTTT. Protein translation: CASSPGGGDLTDTQYF.